Following are 28 T cell receptor beta chains from one sample sequenced in a study of OX40 agonist ivuxolimab in advanced cancers. Sequenced by immunoSEQ multiplex PCR; TCRdb stores in-frame clones only, minus some. The sample yields tens of thousands of clones, around nine tenths seen once. Sequenced here: CD4+ or CD8+ T cells sorted from blood, sampled in a trial of the OX40 agonist ivuxolimab. Receptors were obtained from an adult with an advanced solid tumor such as melanoma, head and neck, liver or kidney cancer.

This rearrangement joins TRBV11-2 to TRBJ1-2; maybe TRBD1 (6 bases). Germline CDR1 SGHAT, CDR2 FQNNGV. This CDR3 contains 15 residues. V lost 4 bases, J lost 0 bases, and 12 bases lay in between. CDR3 sequence reads: CASSYRQATNYGYTF. In DNA, the CDR3 is TGTGCCAGCAGCTATAGACAGGCAACTAACTATGGCTACACCTTC.

The chain carries TRBV2 and TRBJ2-1; D is unclear. CDR3 length equals 13 residues. Trimming shortened V by 7 bases and J by 3 bases, and 10 bases separated the two germline ends. Per germline, CDR1 SNHLY and CDR2 FYNNEI. The CDR3 sequence: CASTRTYYNEQFF. The DNA of the CDR3 is TGTGCCAGCACTCGAACATACTACAATGAGCAGTTCTTC.

The rearrangement links TRBV9 to TRBJ2-2; 9 bases fit TRBD1. The germline gives CDR1 SGDLS, CDR2 YYNGEE. The J segment lost 7 bases and the V segment lost 4 bases, leaving 20 bases of the junction unmatched. CDR3 length equals 19 residues. The DNA for the CDR3 is TGTGCCAGCAGCCCGGGATGGTCCCGCGGGACAGGGATCCACGGGGAGCTGTTTTTT. It specifies CASSPGWSRGTGIHGELFF.

A word on this clone: The sample has other DNA sequences that encode this CDR3 too. V and J are TRBV19 and TRBJ2-5, with D maybe TRBD2 (5 bases). Between the trimmed V and J ends, which lost 8 bases and 4 bases, there was a span of 11 bases. The germline gives CDR1 LNHDA, CDR2 SQIVND (reference sequence). The CDR3 covers 12 residues. Here the CDR3 DNA reads TGTGCCAGTTCAGGACGGGGAGAGACCCAGTACTTC. It is translated as CASSGRGETQYF.

This chain uses TRBV4-3 with TRBJ2-5; TRBD1 matches at 10 bases. The CDR3 consists of 13 residues. J lost 5 bases, V lost 4 bases, and 1 base had no gene match. Germline CDR1 and CDR2: LGHNA and YSLEER. Written as DNA, the CDR3 is TGCGCCAGCAGCCTGACAGGGGGCGAGACCCAGTACTTC. It codes for CASSLTGGETQYF.

The chain is built from TRBV15 and TRBJ1-2; D possibly corresponds to TRBD1 (5 bases). The V gene's germline CDR1 is LNHNV and CDR2 YYDKDF (reference sequence). V was clipped by 5 bases and J by 7 bases, with 17 bases between them. The CDR3 sequence is 14 residues long. CDR3 residues: CATSGHQWGPGYTF. As DNA, the CDR3 is TGTGCCACCAGCGGGCACCAGTGGGGCCCTGGCTACACCTTC.

This chain uses TRBV6-1 with TRBJ2-1; TRBD2 aligns across 9 bases. The CDR3 is made up of 16 amino acids. Trimming at V came to 3 bases and at J to 8 bases, leaving 11 bases not matched to a gene. Per the germline V gene, CDR1 is MNHNS and CDR2 is SASEGT. The CDR3 DNA is TGTGCCAGCAGTGAGACTAGCGGCCTCAGAGGCCATGAGCAGTTCTTC. Protein: CASSETSGLRGHEQFF.

V gene TRBV27 combines with J gene TRBJ1-2, with a weak D call TRBD1 (5 bases). Germline values: CDR1 MNHEY, CDR2 SMNVEV (reference sequence). V was shortened by 10 bases and J by 7 bases, with 22 bases between the two germline ends. There are 14 residues in the CDR3. CDR3 bases: TGTGCCACCACAAAAAGGGGTTTAGAGGGTGGCTACACCTTC. It is translated as CATTKRGLEGGYTF.

The rearrangement uses TRBV27 and TRBJ1-5; D not certain. Germline lookup yields CDR1 MNHEY and CDR2 SMNVEV (reference sequence). The V and J ends lost 2 bases and 6 bases respectively, with 8 bases between them. The CDR3 spans 13 residues. CDR3 residues: CASSLAWSQPQHF. As DNA, the CDR3 is TGTGCCAGCAGTTTAGCATGGAGTCAGCCCCAGCATTTT.

V gene TRBV18 combines with J gene TRBJ2-5; 12 bases agree with TRBD2. The ends lost 0 bases at V and 5 bases at J; junction bases unmatched: 10. CDR3 length: 18 residues. In germline, CDR1 is KGHSH, CDR2 LQKENI. The CDR3 here is CASSPPGLAGLVIETQYF. In nucleotides, the CDR3 is TGTGCCAGCTCACCACCGGGACTAGCGGGTCTTGTGATCGAGACCCAGTACTTC.

The J gene is TRBJ2-5, the V gene TRBV7-2; D perhaps matches TRBD2 (7 bases). The better agreement between TRBJ2-7 and the DNA end casts doubt on the J call. Germline V CDR1 and CDR2: SGHTA, FQGNSA. The CDR3 loop spans 14 amino acids. CDR3 in DNA: TGTGCCAGCAGCTTCCTTAAGGGGGGGGACGAGCAGTACTTC. It codes for CASSFLKGGDEQYF.

This clone has just one count. The CDR3 DNA is TGTGCCAGCAGCTTAGAGTGGTTGGGCGGTGGCTACACCTTC. Translating it yields CASSLEWLGGGYTF. This chain joins TRBV7-3 and TRBJ1-2, with unresolved D. The germline gives CDR1 SGHTA, CDR2 FQGTGA. This CDR3 spans 14 amino acids. V lost 2 bases and J lost 7, with 14 bases in between. Filled out from reference TRBV7-3 and TRBJ1-2, the complete variable domain reads GAGVSQTPSNKVTEKGKYVELRCDPISGHTALYWYRQSLGQGPEFLIYFQGTGAADDSGLPNDRFFAVRPEGSVSTLKIQRTERGDSAVYLCASSLEWLGGGYTFGSGTRLTVV.

The chain employs TRBV2 and TRBJ1-1; perhaps TRBD1 as D (6 bases). The CDR3 runs to 13 residues. Germline assignment: CDR1 SNHLY and CDR2 FYNNEI. V dropped 7 bases and J dropped 0 bases, with 9 bases sitting between them. CDR3 amino acids: CASKDSMNTEAFF. In DNA, the CDR3 is TGTGCCAGCAAGGACAGTATGAACACTGAAGCTTTCTTT. Full variable domain (remainder filled in from reference TRBV2 and TRBJ1-1): EPEVTQTPSHQVTQMGQEVILRCVPISNHLYFYWYRQILGQKVEFLVSFYNNEISEKSEIFDDQFSVERPDGSNFTLKIRSTKLEDSAMYFCASKDSMNTEAFFGQGTRLTVV.

The chain combines TRBV7-9 with TRBJ1-4, with a possible D match to TRBD1 (5 bases). The germline CDR1 and CDR2 sequences are SEHNR and FQNEAQ (reference sequence). V lost 4 bases, J lost 0 bases, and 15 bases lay in between. CDR3 size: 17 residues. The CDR3 region is CASSSWGVRSTNEKLFF. The CDR3 nucleotides are TGTGCCAGCAGCTCCTGGGGGGTCCGATCAACTAATGAAAAACTGTTTTTT.

The chain links TRBV19 to TRBJ1-5; TRBD1 agrees at 10 bases. V gave up 3 bases and J gave up 3 bases; unmatched junction bases: 5. CDR1 and CDR2 (germline): LNHDA, SQIVND (reference sequence). There are 16 residues in the CDR3. In DNA, the CDR3 is TGTGCCAGTAGTATCACCGGGACAGGGGTCAATCAGCCCCAGCATTTT. Protein sequence: CASSITGTGVNQPQHF.

This chain links TRBV7-2 with TRBJ1-1; 7 positions agree with TRBD1. The CDR3 is 14 amino acids. V lost 7 bases and J lost 1; bases outside the gene matches: 6. The germline V gene has CDR1 SGHTA and CDR2 FQGNSA. This CDR3 reads CASTVGQPNTEAFF. The CDR3 nucleotides read TGTGCCAGCACCGTGGGACAGCCGAACACTGAAGCTTTCTTT.

The V call is TRBV4-3, the J call TRBJ1-2; possibly TRBD1 for D (5 bases). Germline-derived CDR1 and CDR2 are LGHNA and YSLEER. The CDR3 consists of 13 residues. Trimming left V 3 bases short and J 2 bases short, with 7 bases between. CDR3 amino acids: CASSQWGNYGYTF. CDR3 DNA: TGCGCCAGCAGCCAGTGGGGGAACTATGGCTACACCTTC.

This chain joins TRBV5-6 and TRBJ2-1; the D gene is possibly TRBD2 (5 bases). CDR3 size: 13 residues. Per germline, CDR1 SGHDT and CDR2 YYEEEE. The ends were cut back, 5 bases at V and 6 bases at J, with 12 bases in the middle. CDR3 DNA sequence: TGTGCCAGCAGTCCGGGATTCTCCAATGAGCAGTTCTTC. Protein: CASSPGFSNEQFF.

The chain carries TRBV6-1 and TRBJ1-5; D is uncertain. This CDR3 has 14 amino acids. Germline V gives CDR1 MNHNS, CDR2 SASEGT. With 4 bases removed from V and 6 bases from J, the gap between germline ends came to 13 bases. The CDR3 DNA is TGTGCCAGCAGTGCACGCCCGGTGGGTCAGCCCCAGCATTTT. This codes for CASSARPVGQPQHF.

The V gene is TRBV7-9, the J gene TRBJ1-3; D may be TRBD1 (6 bases). Trimming pared 5 bases from V and 4 bases from J, leaving 12 bases between. The CDR3 totals 14 residues. Germline assignment: CDR1 SEHNR and CDR2 FQNEAQ (reference sequence). The CDR3 protein is CASSQNRVGNTIYF. As DNA, the CDR3 is TGTGCCAGCAGCCAGAACAGGGTAGGAAACACCATATATTTT. The full variable domain, in which reference TRBV7-9 and TRBJ1-3 provide the parts outside the CDR3, is DTGVSQNPRHKITKRGQNVTFRCDPISEHNRLYWYRQTLGQGPEFLTYFQNEAQLEKSRLLSDRFSAERPKGSFSTLEIQRTEQGDSAMYLCASSQNRVGNTIYFGEGSWLTVV.

The chain recombines TRBV6-1 with TRBJ2-2; D perhaps matches TRBD2 (5 bases). The germline CDR1 and CDR2 sequences are MNHNS and SASEGT. The CDR3 has 14 amino acids. V was cut by 4 bases and J by 5 bases, with 11 bases left in between. CDR3 bases: TGTGCCAGCAGTGTCGGGATATGGACCGGGGAGCTGTTTTTT. Its translation: CASSVGIWTGELFF.

This clone has only one observation. The rearrangement uses TRBV27 and TRBJ2-7; D unresolved. The V gene's germline CDR1 is MNHEY and CDR2 SMNVEV (reference sequence). The CDR3 is made up of 12 amino acids. V lost 3 bases and J lost 7, with 10 bases in between. Here the CDR3 reads CASSFPGGEQYF. The DNA for the CDR3 is TGTGCCAGCAGTTTCCCTGGTGGAGAGCAGTACTTC.

The chain is built from TRBV19 and TRBJ2-7, with 9 bases lining up with TRBD2. There are 14 residues in the CDR3. The trim removed 9 bases at V and 0 bases at J, leaving 6 bases unmatched. Germline assignment: CDR1 LNHDA and CDR2 SQIVND (reference sequence). The CDR3 loop reads CASQRTSDSYEQYF. The CDR3 DNA is TGTGCCAGCCAAAGGACTAGCGACTCCTACGAGCAGTACTTC.

The DNA of the CDR3 is TGTGCCAGTAGTGGTGGGGGTTGGCAGCCCCAGCATTTT. This sequence encodes CASSGGGWQPQHF. The chain employs TRBV19 and TRBJ1-5, with TRBD1 as a possible D gene (5 bases). Germline CDR1 reads LNHDA; CDR2 reads SQIVND (reference sequence). The CDR3 loop spans 13 amino acids. The V gene lost 5 bases and the J gene lost 7 bases, with 12 bases spanning the gap.

V and J are TRBV4-1 and TRBJ1-5; D ambiguous. The V end was cut by 5 bases, the J end by 0 bases, with 14 bases between. The CDR3 covers 16 residues. Germline values: CDR1 MGHRA, CDR2 YSYEKL. The CDR3 loop reads CASSVGGVGSNQPQHF. CDR3 DNA: TGCGCCAGCAGCGTGGGAGGCGTGGGTAGCAATCAGCCCCAGCATTTT.

V gene TRBV6-4 combines with J gene TRBJ2-7; TRBD1 aligns across 8 bases. Germline CDR1 and CDR2: MRHNA and SNTAGT. V dropped 7 bases and J dropped 7; count of bases not matched to a gene: 12. CDR3 length equals 14 residues. The CDR3 sequence is CASTLHGQGDEQYF. DNA of the CDR3: TGTGCCAGCACCCTGCATGGACAGGGAGATGAGCAGTACTTC.

V and J are TRBV11-2 and TRBJ2-3; D is unresolved. V gave up 0 bases and J gave up 10 bases, with 11 bases separating them. Germline V gives CDR1 SGHAT, CDR2 FQNNGV. The CDR3 covers 13 residues. The chain's CDR3 is CASSLEYSSAQYF. The CDR3 nucleotides are TGTGCCAGCAGCTTAGAGTATAGCTCGGCGCAGTATTTT.

The rearrangement joins TRBV11-3 to TRBJ2-5, with 7 bases fitting TRBD1. CDR3 length: 13 amino acids. J lost 4 bases, V lost 3 bases, and 2 bases had no gene match. Looked up from germline, CDR1 is SGHNT and CDR2 is YENEEA. CDR3 region: CASSLTGLETQYF. In DNA, the CDR3 is TGTGCCAGCAGCTTGACAGGGTTAGAGACCCAGTACTTC.